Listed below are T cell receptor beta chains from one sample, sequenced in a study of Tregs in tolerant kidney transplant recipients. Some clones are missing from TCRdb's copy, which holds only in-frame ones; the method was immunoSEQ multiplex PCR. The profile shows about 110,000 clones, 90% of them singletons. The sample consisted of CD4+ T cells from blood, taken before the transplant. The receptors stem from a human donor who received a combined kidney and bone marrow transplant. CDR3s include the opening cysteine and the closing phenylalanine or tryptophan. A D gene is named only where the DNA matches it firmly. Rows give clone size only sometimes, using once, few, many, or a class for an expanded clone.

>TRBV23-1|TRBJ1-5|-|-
CASSQTTPDSANQPQHF
TGCGCCAGCAGTCAAACAACGCCGGACAGCGCTAATCAGCCCCAGCATTTT
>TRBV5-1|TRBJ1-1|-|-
CASSLAGMNTEAFF
TGCGCCAGCAGCTTGGCGGGGATGAACACTGAAGCTTTCTTT
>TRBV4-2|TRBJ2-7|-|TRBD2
CASSQDSGGDYEQYF
TGTGCCAGCAGCCAAGATTCGGGGGGGGACTACGAGCAGTACTTC
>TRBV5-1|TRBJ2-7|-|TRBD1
CASSLGWSTGVSYEQYF
TGCGCCAGCAGCTTGGGGTGGTCAACAGGGGTTTCCTACGAGCAGTACTTC
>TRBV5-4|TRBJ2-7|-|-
CASSVAPGADSYEQYF
TGTGCCAGCAGCGTAGCACCAGGGGCAGACTCCTACGAGCAGTACTTC
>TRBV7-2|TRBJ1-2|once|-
CASSLNTGATYGYTF
TGTGCCAGCAGCTTAAACACAGGAGCGACCTATGGCTACACCTTC
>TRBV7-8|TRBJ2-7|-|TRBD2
CASSLALAGRYEQYF
TGTGCCAGCAGCTTAGCACTAGCGGGAAGGTACGAGCAGTACTTC
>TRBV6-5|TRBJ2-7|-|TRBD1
CASSYRSGGYEQYF
TGTGCCAGCAGTTACAGGTCAGGGGGCTACGAGCAGTACTTC
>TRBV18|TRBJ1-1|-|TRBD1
CASSEGQGITEAFF
TGTGCCAGCTCAGAGGGACAGGGTATCACTGAAGCTTTCTTT
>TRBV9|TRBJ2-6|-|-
CASSVGEAAGANVLTF
TGTGCCAGCAGCGTAGGTGAAGCGGCTGGGGCCAACGTCCTGACTTTC